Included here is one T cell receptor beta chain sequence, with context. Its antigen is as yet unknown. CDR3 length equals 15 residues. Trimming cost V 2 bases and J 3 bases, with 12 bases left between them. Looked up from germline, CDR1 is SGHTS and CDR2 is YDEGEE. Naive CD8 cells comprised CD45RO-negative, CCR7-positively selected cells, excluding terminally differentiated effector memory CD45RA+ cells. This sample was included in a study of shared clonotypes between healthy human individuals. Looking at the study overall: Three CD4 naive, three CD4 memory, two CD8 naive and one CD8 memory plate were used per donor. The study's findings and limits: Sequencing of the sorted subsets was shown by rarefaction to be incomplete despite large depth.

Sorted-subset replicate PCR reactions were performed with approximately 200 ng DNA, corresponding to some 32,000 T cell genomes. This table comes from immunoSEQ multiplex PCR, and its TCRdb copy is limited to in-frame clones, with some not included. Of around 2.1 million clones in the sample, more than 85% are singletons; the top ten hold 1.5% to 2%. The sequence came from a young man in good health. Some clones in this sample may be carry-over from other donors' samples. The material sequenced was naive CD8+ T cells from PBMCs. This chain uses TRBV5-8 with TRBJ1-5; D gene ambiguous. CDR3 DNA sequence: TGTGCCAGCAGCTTAAGGTACGGGGTCAATCAGCCCCAGCATTTT. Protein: CASSLRYGVNQPQHF.